This T cell receptor beta chain was retrieved from a study of CD8+ T cells in alopecia areata. Background on the study: Treated patients were given 5 to 10 mg oral tofacitinib twice daily. People stayed on tofacitinib for 6 to 18 months, then stopped the drug for 6 months.

Findings and caveats of the study: Scalp clonality dropped significantly under tofacitinib, as did expanded CD8+ top-100 clones. While patients received tofacitinib, many expanded lesional clones remained present in scalp and blood.

In the case of this clone: Its target is unknown.

Treatment given: oral pan-JAK inhibitor, 5-10 mg twice daily. Isolated RNA was reverse transcribed into cDNA used as the sequencing template. Repertoires were generated with immunoSEQ multiplex PCR, while TCRdb's copy carries only in-frame clones and drops some. Among about 190,000 clones listed, roughly three fifths were seen once. This TCR came from a human donor with alopecia areata. The source was CD4+ T cells sorted from blood, collected at week 4, from a patient treated with tofacitinib.

In nucleotides, the CDR3 is TGCAGCGCCCGGTCCTGGGACTCCTACGAGCAGTACTTC. Protein: CSARSWDSYEQYF. The rearrangement uses TRBV29-1 and TRBJ2-7; no reliable D call. V lost 7 bases and J lost 0, with 13 bases in between. CDR1 and CDR2 (germline): SQVTM, ANQGSEA. The CDR3 spans 13 residues.